The text below deals with one TCR beta chain. The antigen is unknown. This entry comes from a study of regulatory T cells in long-lasting Graves disease. General study findings and limits: With approximately 2,500 shared public clonotypes, persistent patients exceeded new patients, who shared 966.

The ends lost 6 bases at V and 0 bases at J; junction bases unmatched: 5. Germline V gene lookup returns CDR1 SGHNT and CDR2 YYREEE (reference sequence). The CDR3 is 17 amino acids. Described time point: newly diagnosed GD, antithyroid drugs for less than 3 months. After RNA was extracted from PBMCs, the TCR library was made from it. An endocrinology department located in Xi'an, China, was where the patients came from. To make TCR beta libraries, researchers used iRepertoire HTBI primers and Arm-PCR of CDR3 regions. TCRdb passed the multiplex PCR reads through MiXCR, listing each CDR3 protein once. The sample records under 400,000 distinct CDR3 sequences, about a sixth being singletons. This sample was also put to use in a study of T cells in Graves' hyperthyroidism and ophthalmopathy. That report adds: Using the HTBI primer set, a first-round RT-PCR was run on the TCR CDR3.

The chain links TRBV5-4 to TRBJ2-4; 14 bases line up with TRBD2. The input for sequencing was peripheral blood mononuclear cells (PBMCs), taken at new diagnosis, from a patient treated with antithyroid drugs. This receptor was taken from a man aged 35-49 years with Graves disease. This CDR3 is CASTRLAGGIAKNIQYF. As DNA, the CDR3 is TGTGCCAGCACTCGACTAGCGGGGGGGATAGCCAAAAACATTCAGTACTTC.